Presented here are 5 T cell receptor beta chains from one specimen sequenced in a study of blood T cell repertoires in COVID-19. Assay: immunoSEQ multiplex PCR; the TCRdb copy retains only in-frame clones and omits some. The profile covers approximately 80,000 clones, with under 80% appearing a single time and more than 15% taken by the ten largest. Sample: peripheral blood. Receptors originate from a human donor in a cohort sampled during active COVID-19.

V is TRBV28 and J is TRBJ1-6; the D gene is possibly TRBD1 (6 bases). Germline assignment: CDR1 MDHEN and CDR2 SYDVKM. The CDR3 loop spans 14 amino acids. V was cut by 6 bases and J by 4 bases, with 10 bases left in between. CDR3 region: CASSYDRYNSPLHF. The CDR3 DNA sequence: TGTGCCAGCAGCTACGACAGGTATAATTCACCCCTCCACTTT.

The genes are TRBV11-2 and TRBJ2-3; D might be TRBD2 (5 bases). CDR3 length: 15 residues. V dropped 1 base and J dropped 3 bases, with 11 bases sitting between them. CDR1 is SGHAT and CDR2 is FQNNGV in the germline V gene. CDR3: CASSLGGLGTDTQYF. CDR3 sequence (DNA): TGTGCCAGCAGCTTAGGAGGGCTCGGTACAGATACGCAGTATTTT.

For the CDR3, the DNA is TGCGCCAGCAGCACGGGGGAGAACTATGGCTACACCTTC. As protein: CASSTGENYGYTF. V and J are TRBV5-1 and TRBJ1-2; TRBD1 is a possible D gene (5 bases). V lost 4 bases, J lost 2 bases, and 9 bases lay in between. Germline V gives CDR1 SGHRS, CDR2 YFSETQ. The CDR3 runs 13 residues.

This rearrangement joins TRBV6-4 to TRBJ1-2, with D possibly matching TRBD1 (5 bases). Per germline, CDR1 MRHNA and CDR2 SNTAGT. Trimming took off 4 bases at V and 8 bases at J, with 14 bases between the two ends. The CDR3 length is 13 residues. The CDR3 loop reads CASSALGGDGYTF. Written as DNA, the CDR3 is TGTGCCAGCAGTGCCCTGGGGGGGGACGGCTACACCTTC.

This rearrangement joins TRBV6-5 to TRBJ2-4, with D unclear. The CDR3 totals 16 residues. The germline gives CDR1 MNHEY, CDR2 SVGAGI. V was shortened by 2 bases and J by 0 bases, with 11 bases between the two germline ends. The CDR3 DNA sequence: TGTGCCAGCAGTTACCACCCGACGGGAGCCAAAAACATTCAGTACTTC. This gives the protein CASSYHPTGAKNIQYF.